This TCR beta chain derives from a study of T cell responses to AZD1222 COVID-19 vaccine. Germline V lookup: CDR1 SQVTM, CDR2 ANQGSEA. The CDR3 is 13 residues long. V was clipped by 7 bases and J by 1 base, with 10 bases between them. This clone came up once. The data were produced by immunoSEQ multiplex PCR, yet TCRdb's version contains in-frame clones alone and is incomplete. This sample has 100,000 to 130,000 clones; roughly 89% occur once, and the top ten carry roughly 3.2%. The material was peripheral blood, obtained on day 0 of MenACWY control vaccination. The chain combines TRBV29-1 with TRBJ1-4, with unresolved D. The source is an adult in good health. DNA for the CDR3: TGCAGCGCCTGCCGTCGAACTAATGAAAAACTGTTTTTT. It yields the protein CSACRRTNEKLFF.